One T cell receptor beta chain is described in this entry. The sample comes from a study of T cell responses to AZD1222 COVID-19 vaccine. Overall study: Analyses pooled second doses at about 4 or about 12 weeks.

After removal of 1 base from V and 7 bases from J, the junction contained 18 bases not matched to a gene. The CDR3 consists of 18 residues. The germline V gene has CDR1 SGHTA and CDR2 FQGNSA. Libraries were prepared by immunoSEQ multiplex PCR; TCRdb keeps only in-frame clonotypes and omits some of them. The sample carries about 83,000 clones, roughly 83% recorded once. The sequence was collected from an adult in good health. The material sequenced was peripheral blood, taken on day 0 of AZD1222 vaccination. The chain couples TRBV7-2 to TRBJ2-7, with 8 bases fitting TRBD2. The CDR3 spells CASSLVYAGGLSPVEQYF. The CDR3 DNA follows: TGTGCCAGCAGCTTAGTGTACGCGGGAGGACTTTCCCCGGTGGAGCAGTACTTC.